Listed here are 32 T cell receptor beta chains from one sample, sequenced in a study of beta chain features in type 1 diabetes. Isolated RNA was reverse transcribed in full, so expressed TCRB transcripts were sequenced. Only in-frame clones appear in the TCRdb table, and some are missing; sequencing was by immunoSEQ multiplex PCR. The sample has around 280,000 clones; about 15% are singletons. Whole-study results and caveats: Shorter TCRB CDR3s, moderately but significantly so, marked every one of the four CD4+ subsets in Type 1 diabetes patients.

These receptors have no identified antigens. The sequenced material came from naive CD4+ T cells from blood. These receptors came from a young man with type 1 diabetes.

V and J are TRBV6-5 and TRBJ1-2; unclear D gene. The CDR3 is made up of 13 amino acids. The germline V gene has CDR1 MNHEY and CDR2 SVGAGI. Trimming removed 2 bases from V and 1 base from J, with 5 bases in between. CDR3: CASSYQVNYGYTF. CDR3 nucleotides: TGTGCCAGCAGTTACCAGGTTAACTATGGCTACACCTTC.

This clone has a handful of counts. This sequence joins TRBV9 and TRBJ2-5, with D uncertain. The CDR3 contains 15 residues. V was shortened by 4 bases and J by 6 bases, with 19 bases between the two germline ends. The germline gives CDR1 SGDLS, CDR2 YYNGEE. Here the CDR3 reads CASSTLGEAFQTQYF. CDR3 bases: TGTGCCAGCAGCACCCTGGGTGAAGCGTTCCAGACCCAGTACTTC.

The chain uses TRBV18 and TRBJ1-2, with D perhaps TRBD1 (6 bases). Germline V gives CDR1 KGHSH, CDR2 LQKENI. The CDR3 contains 16 residues. Trimming removed 3 bases from V and 5 bases from J, with 19 bases in between. CDR3 DNA: TGTGCCAGCTCACCGACGGACAGCGATCTGGGGTATGGCTACACCTTC. Protein: CASSPTDSDLGYGYTF.

This clone was seen a few times. CDR3 bases: TGTGCCACCAGCCCCCGGTTGGGGGGGGACTATGGCTACACCTTC. Protein product: CATSPRLGGDYGYTF. J is TRBJ1-2 and V is TRBV15, with a possible D match to TRBD1 (5 bases). The germline gives CDR1 LNHNV, CDR2 YYDKDF (reference sequence). V lost 5 bases and J lost 3, with 16 bases in between. CDR3 length: 15 amino acids.

This clone has only a few counts. The rearrangement joins TRBV7-2 to TRBJ2-7; perhaps TRBD2 as D (6 bases). With 3 bases removed from V and 0 bases from J, the gap between germline ends came to 9 bases. CDR3 length: 14 residues. The germline V gene encodes CDR1 SGHTA and CDR2 FQGNSA. CDR3 in amino acids: CASSFQAGSYEQYF. Written as DNA, the CDR3 is TGTGCCAGCAGCTTCCAAGCGGGCTCCTACGAGCAGTACTTC.

Only a few counts were recorded for this clone. CDR3 loop: CASSLALRTVHGNTIYF. CDR3 in DNA: TGTGCCAGCAGCTTAGCACTACGGACAGTCCACGGAAACACCATATATTTT. The chain employs TRBV7-9 and TRBJ1-3; D might be TRBD1 (6 bases). This CDR3 is 17 amino acids long. Trimming removed 0 bases from V and 4 bases from J, with 16 bases in between. Germline values: CDR1 SEHNR, CDR2 FQNEAQ (reference sequence).

The V and J genes are TRBV27 and TRBJ1-2, with a weak D call TRBD1 (6 bases). CDR3 length: 13 amino acids. The V gene lost 6 bases and the J gene lost 7 bases, with 15 bases spanning the gap. Looked up from germline, CDR1 is MNHEY and CDR2 is SMNVEV (reference sequence). The CDR3 here is CASRSTGFSGYTF. The CDR3 bases are TGTGCCAGCAGATCCACAGGGTTCTCTGGCTACACCTTC.

There are a few counts of this clone. This chain connects TRBV19 to TRBJ2-7; the D is unclear. This CDR3 region has 11 residues. CDR1 and CDR2 (germline): LNHDA, SQIVND (reference sequence). V was cut by 4 bases and J by 5 bases, with 6 bases left in between. CDR3 loop: CASSTQHEQYF. The CDR3 DNA reads TGTGCCAGTAGTACACAACACGAGCAGTACTTC. Based on the CDR3 plus reference TRBV19 and TRBJ2-7, the full variable domain is DGGITQSPKYLFRKEGQNVTLSCEQNLNHDAMYWYRQDPGQGLRLIYYSQIVNDFQKGDIAEGYSVSREKKESFPLTVTSAQKNPTAFYLCASSTQHEQYFGPGTRLTVT.

This clone was seen only a few times. The chain couples TRBV27 to TRBJ1-6; D might be TRBD1 (6 bases). V lost 6 bases and J 5 bases, leaving 20 bases between the germline ends. This CDR3 is built from 17 residues. Germline V gene data show CDR1 as MNHEY and CDR2 as SMNVEV (reference sequence). CDR3 coding DNA: TGTGCCAGCAGGAGGGAGGGGACACTTACCAATAATTCACCCCTCCACTTT. Residues: CASRREGTLTNNSPLHF.

This clone was seen a few times. The chain couples TRBV9 to TRBJ2-5; 11 positions agree with TRBD2. With the DNA end fitting TRBJ2-7 better, the J assignment may be wrong. CDR3 length equals 18 residues. Germline lookup yields CDR1 SGDLS and CDR2 YYNGEE. The CDR3 here is CASSPLPWGLADFYEQYF. Written as DNA, the CDR3 is TGTGCCAGCAGTCCTCTTCCTTGGGGACTAGCGGATTTCTACGAGCAGTACTTC.

The V and J genes are TRBV29-1 and TRBJ2-2; D unclear. The V and J ends lost 6 bases and 4 bases respectively, with 15 bases between them. The CDR3 length is 14 residues. The germline CDR1 and CDR2 sequences are SQVTM and ANQGSEA. The CDR3 loop is CSVHNPSGTGELFF. The CDR3 nucleotides read TGCAGCGTCCACAACCCCTCTGGCACCGGGGAGCTGTTTTTT.

Only a few counts were recorded for this clone. V usage is TRBV5-6 and J usage is TRBJ2-5; the match to TRBD2 covers 8 bases. V shed 0 bases and J 1 base; nucleotides not matched to a gene: 2. CDR3 length: 15 amino acids. CDR1 and CDR2 from the germline V gene are SGHDT and YYEEEE. This chain's CDR3 is CASSLGLAGQETQYF. The CDR3 DNA sequence: TGTGCCAGCAGCTTGGGCCTAGCGGGCCAAGAGACCCAGTACTTC.

The V gene is TRBV5-1, the J gene TRBJ2-6, with D possibly matching TRBD1 (6 bases). The V gene's germline CDR1 is SGHRS and CDR2 YFSETQ. The length of the CDR3 is 16 residues. Trimming removed 4 bases at V and 3 bases at J, with 14 bases between. CDR3 sequence (DNA): TGCGCCAGCAGCAAAGGTCAGGGGAGTGGGGCCAACGTCCTGACTTTC. Encoded protein: CASSKGQGSGANVLTF.

V is TRBV6-5 and J is TRBJ2-2, with no clear D. This CDR3 is 15 amino acids long. V gave up 4 bases and J gave up 2 bases, with 11 bases separating them. CDR1 MNHEY and CDR2 SVGAGI come from the germline V gene. CDR3 amino acids: CASSSTYHNTGELFF. CDR3 DNA: TGTGCCAGCAGTTCCACTTACCACAACACCGGGGAGCTGTTTTTT.

This clone turned up a few times. V and J are TRBV15 and TRBJ2-3; D not certain. This CDR3 region has 13 residues. Trimming took 3 bases from V and 2 from J, leaving 6 bases between them. Looked up from germline, CDR1 is LNHNV and CDR2 is YYDKDF (reference sequence). CDR3 sequence: CATSRAPTDTQYF. CDR3 sequence (DNA): TGTGCCACCAGCAGGGCTCCCACAGATACGCAGTATTTT.

The genes are TRBV11-2 and TRBJ1-1; TRBD1 agrees at 7 bases. V lost 5 bases to trimming and J lost 10 bases; unmatched junction nucleotides: 7. The CDR3 runs to 12 residues. Germline V gene data show CDR1 as SGHAT and CDR2 as FQNNGV. DNA for the CDR3: TGTGCCAGCAGCACCTCAGACAGGGCAGCTTTCTTT. As protein: CASSTSDRAAFF.

The chain combines TRBV18 with TRBJ2-7, with 13 bases matching TRBD2. V was clipped by 3 bases and J by 1 base; unmatched bases: 3. The germline V gene encodes CDR1 KGHSH and CDR2 LQKENI. CDR3 length equals 16 residues. CDR3 region: CASSPRLAGGSYEQYF. The CDR3, as DNA: TGTGCCAGCTCACCTAGACTAGCGGGGGGTTCCTACGAGCAGTACTTC.

The V and J genes are TRBV5-1 and TRBJ2-6, with D possibly matching TRBD2 (6 bases). The germline gives CDR1 SGHRS, CDR2 YFSETQ. Trimming took off 0 bases at V and 4 bases at J, with 11 bases between the two ends. This CDR3 is 16 amino acids long. CDR3 in amino acids: CASSLAPGAGANVLTF. In DNA form, the CDR3 reads TGCGCCAGCAGCTTGGCCCCGGGAGCGGGGGCCAACGTCCTGACTTTC.

The sample holds a few counts of this clone. The V and J genes are TRBV11-2 and TRBJ2-3; D is unclear. Germline V gene sequence: CDR1 SGHAT, CDR2 FQNNGV. The V end lost 5 bases, the J end lost 9 bases, and 9 bases lay between the germline ends. The CDR3 has 11 residues. CDR3 protein: CASSSLGTQYF. The CDR3 DNA is TGTGCCAGCAGCAGCTTGGGCACGCAGTATTTT. Full variable domain (rest looked up from reference TRBV11-2 and TRBJ2-3): EAGVAQSPRYKIIEKRQSVAFWCNPISGHATLYWYQQILGQGPKLLIQFQNNGVVDDSQLPKDRFSAERLKGVDSTLKIQPAKLEDSAVYLCASSSLGTQYFGPGTRLTVL.

The chain uses TRBV2 and TRBJ2-1; the D gene is possibly TRBD2 (5 bases). Germline V CDR1 and CDR2: SNHLY, FYNNEI. This CDR3 is 12 amino acids long. The CDR3 loop reads CADWPVYNEQFF. In nucleotides, the CDR3 is TGTGCGGACTGGCCAGTATACAATGAGCAGTTCTTC.

The chain couples TRBV4-2 to TRBJ2-1, with a tentative D call TRBD2 (6 bases). This CDR3 contains 15 residues. Germline V gene sequence: CDR1 LGHNA, CDR2 YNFKEQ. Trimming left V 3 bases short and J 4 bases short, with 13 bases between. The CDR3 nucleotides read TGTGCCAGCAGCCATGTAGCGGATGTTTACAATGAGCAGTTCTTC. Its protein product is CASSHVADVYNEQFF.

This chain links TRBV9 with TRBJ2-1; 13 bases align to TRBD2. The V and J ends lost 4 bases and 3 bases, in that order; junction bases with no gene match: 4. Germline CDR1 SGDLS, CDR2 YYNGEE. The CDR3 sequence is 16 residues long. The CDR3 here is CASSRTSGGVYNEQFF. The DNA for the CDR3 is TGTGCCAGCAGCCGCACTAGCGGGGGGGTCTACAATGAGCAGTTCTTC.

The gene calls are TRBV7-9 and TRBJ2-4; TRBD2 might be the D (6 bases). The germline V and J ends were trimmed by 6 bases and 0 bases, with 15 bases remaining between them. The V gene's germline CDR1 is SEHNR and CDR2 FQNEAQ (reference sequence). The CDR3 totals 16 residues. The CDR3 sequence: CASRHGAGLAKNIQYF. DNA for the CDR3: TGTGCCAGCAGACATGGGGCGGGGTTAGCCAAAAACATTCAGTACTTC.

This chain joins TRBV11-3 and TRBJ2-2, with 7 positions matching TRBD2. J was trimmed by 6 bases and V by 0 bases; bases with no gene match: 4. The CDR3 loop spans 15 amino acids. From germline, CDR1 is SGHNT and CDR2 YENEEA. CDR3 coding DNA: TGTGCCAGCAGCTTAGAGGGAGGGGTAGCCGGGGAGCTGTTTTTT. This gives the protein CASSLEGGVAGELFF.

This clone was detected a few times. The chain is built from TRBV25-1 and TRBJ2-5, with 9 bases aligning to TRBD1. Germline CDR1 is MGHDK and CDR2 is SYGVNS. This CDR3 region has 16 residues. Trimming removed 4 bases from V and 2 bases from J; junction bases left unmatched: 8. The CDR3 protein is CASSALPGQGQETQYF. CDR3 nucleotide sequence: TGTGCCAGCAGTGCTTTACCGGGACAGGGACAAGAGACCCAGTACTTC.

The chain combines TRBV7-9 with TRBJ1-3; TRBD1 agrees at 7 bases. CDR3 length: 15 amino acids. Unmatched junction bases numbered 14, after V lost 7 bases and J lost 8 bases. The germline CDR1 and CDR2 sequences are SEHNR and FQNEAQ (reference sequence). The CDR3 region is CASIHSGGRWDTIYF. The CDR3 DNA reads TGTGCCAGCATCCACTCAGGGGGTCGTTGGGACACCATATATTTT.

V gene TRBV6-6 combines with J gene TRBJ2-3, with 14 positions matching TRBD2. The CDR3 is 16 residues long. Germline CDR1 and CDR2: MNHNY and SVGAGI (reference sequence). V was clipped by 5 bases and J by 3 bases; unmatched bases: 4. CDR3 protein: CASSPGLAGVTDTQYF. The CDR3 nucleotides read TGTGCCAGCAGTCCGGGACTAGCGGGAGTGACAGATACGCAGTATTTT.

This clone was counted a few times. The rearrangement joins TRBV7-6 to TRBJ2-7; 7 nucleotides align to TRBD2. This CDR3 spans 15 amino acids. CDR1 and CDR2 (germline): SGHVS, FNYEAQ. Losses at the gene ends were 5 bases for V and 0 bases for J; bases not matched to a gene: 7. The CDR3 nucleotides read TGTGCCAGCAGCCCTTGGGAGGGGAGCTCCTACGAGCAGTACTTC. This sequence encodes CASSPWEGSSYEQYF.

In its sample, this clone was seen a few times. The J gene is TRBJ2-6, the V gene TRBV5-4; 7 bases match TRBD1. Trimming removed 3 bases from V and 3 bases from J; junction bases left unmatched: 3. The CDR3 has 15 amino acids. Germline CDR1 reads SGHNT; CDR2 reads YYREEE (reference sequence). Here the CDR3 reads CASSSTGVGANVLTF. CDR3 nucleotides: TGTGCCAGCAGCTCAACAGGGGTTGGGGCCAACGTCCTGACTTTC. Using reference TRBV5-4 and TRBJ2-6 for the parts outside the CDR3, the full variable domain is ETGVTQSPTHLIKTRGQQVTLRCSSQSGHNTVSWYQQALGQGPQFIFQYYREEENGRGNFPPRFSGLQFPNYSSELNVNALELDDSALYLCASSSTGVGANVLTFGAGSRLTVL.

CDR3 in DNA: TGTGCCAGCAGCCTCTCGGGGGGACCATACAATGAGCAGTTCTTC. This encodes CASSLSGGPYNEQFF. The rearrangement joins TRBV9 to TRBJ2-1, with TRBD2 matching 7 bases. V dropped 4 bases and J dropped 4; count of bases not matched to a gene: 8. Germline lookup yields CDR1 SGDLS and CDR2 YYNGEE. The CDR3 loop spans 15 amino acids.

This clone was observed a few times. The CDR3 here is CASSQTADTDTQYF. The CDR3 DNA follows: TGCGCCAGCAGTCAGACAGCTGACACAGATACGCAGTATTTT. The chain is built from TRBV4-3 and TRBJ2-3, with D possibly being TRBD1 (5 bases). V was cut by 6 bases and J by 2 bases, with 12 bases left in between. CDR1 is LGHNA, CDR2 YSLEER, per germline. This CDR3 spans 14 amino acids.

This clone was picked up a small number of times. The rearrangement uses TRBV28 and TRBJ2-7; possibly TRBD2 for D (6 bases). The V gene's germline CDR1 is MDHEN and CDR2 SYDVKM. CDR3 length: 14 amino acids. V lost 8 bases, J lost 8 bases, and 22 bases lay in between. The CDR3 DNA follows: TGTGCCAGCGGGGCGGCAAACGCGGGGCAAAAGCAGTACTTC. This encodes CASGAANAGQKQYF.